One sample yielded the 12 T cell receptor beta chains listed below, sequenced in a study of T cell responses to AZD1222 COVID-19 vaccine. Data came from immunoSEQ multiplex PCR; TCRdb stores just in-frame clones and leaves some out. This table has around 94,000 clones, about 85% appearing once. Sequences were derived from peripheral blood, sampled on day 0 of AZD1222 vaccination. Receptor source: an adult in good health.

V usage is TRBV18 and J usage is TRBJ2-3; 9 bases agree with TRBD2. V was pared by 6 bases and J by 0 bases, with 13 bases of the junction left unmatched. This CDR3 has 18 amino acids. Germline loops: CDR1 KGHSH, CDR2 LQKENI. CDR3 nucleotides: TGTGCCAGCTCGTGGAGTAGCGGGGGACAAACTAGCACAGATACGCAGTATTTT. Protein: CASSWSSGGQTSTDTQYF.

The chain couples TRBV5-5 to TRBJ2-5; tentatively, D is TRBD1 (7 bases). V gave up 4 bases and J gave up 2 bases, with 15 bases separating them. Germline CDR1 SGHKS, CDR2 YYEKEE (reference sequence). The CDR3 consists of 15 residues. The CDR3 DNA sequence: TGTGCCAGCAGCGCCGGAGGGGGCTGGCAAGAGACCCAGTACTTC. It specifies CASSAGGGWQETQYF.

This chain links TRBV5-4 with TRBJ1-2; a possible D gene is TRBD1 (5 bases). The CDR3 loop spans 15 amino acids. Germline-derived CDR1 and CDR2 are SGHNT and YYREEE (reference sequence). V shed 6 bases and J shed 1 base, with 16 bases lying between them. CDR3 loop: CASTPWRGVNYGYTF. The CDR3 DNA sequence: TGTGCCAGCACCCCATGGCGGGGGGTTAACTATGGCTACACCTTC.

The chain joins TRBV5-1 to TRBJ1-1; D gene ambiguous. Between the trimmed V and J ends, which lost 0 bases and 1 base, there was a span of 7 bases. The germline V gene has CDR1 SGHRS and CDR2 YFSETQ. The CDR3 spans 14 residues. The CDR3 region is CASSLEQQNTEAFF. The CDR3 DNA reads as TGCGCCAGCAGCTTGGAACAGCAGAACACTGAAGCTTTCTTT.

This rearrangement joins TRBV5-1 to TRBJ2-3; TRBD2 matches 9 bases. The CDR3 spans 16 residues. CDR1 is SGHRS and CDR2 is YFSETQ in the germline V gene. The V and J ends lost 0 bases and 3 bases, in that order; junction bases with no gene match: 5. CDR3 region: CASSLGLAGLTDTQYF. CDR3 DNA: TGCGCCAGCAGCTTGGGGCTAGCGGGGTTAACAGATACGCAGTATTTT.

The chain combines TRBV6-5 with TRBJ1-1, with 7 bases identical to TRBD1. The CDR3 runs to 14 residues. V trimming: 5 bases; J trimming: 1 base; junction bases outside the gene matches: 4. Germline V gene data show CDR1 as MNHEY and CDR2 as SVGAGI. The CDR3 loop is CASSLTGTNTEAFF. CDR3 in DNA: TGTGCCAGCAGTCTGACAGGGACGAACACTGAAGCTTTCTTT.

The chain recombines TRBV29-1 with TRBJ2-1, with unresolved D. Looked up from germline, CDR1 is SQVTM and CDR2 is ANQGSEA. V was clipped by 4 bases and J by 3 bases, with 4 bases between them. The CDR3 spans 11 residues. This chain's CDR3 is CSVVDYNEQFF. The CDR3 region has the DNA TGCAGCGTTGTCGACTACAATGAGCAGTTCTTC.

The V and J genes are TRBV7-8 and TRBJ2-2, with 9 bases that match TRBD1. The CDR3 runs to 15 residues. Germline V lookup: CDR1 SGHVS, CDR2 FQNEAQ. J was trimmed by 6 bases and V by 6 bases; bases with no gene match: 8. In DNA, the CDR3 is TGTGCCAGCAGACTCGGGACAGGGTCGTCCGGGGAGCTGTTTTTT. It codes for CASRLGTGSSGELFF.

V is TRBV28 and J is TRBJ1-1; D remains unclear. The germline V and J ends were trimmed by 2 bases and 7 bases, with 11 bases remaining between them. The CDR3 length is 13 residues. The germline V gene has CDR1 MDHEN and CDR2 SYDVKM. CDR3 nucleotide sequence: TGTGCCAGCAGTTTAGCCCCGGTCGTTGAAGCTTTCTTT. The encoded protein is CASSLAPVVEAFF.

The chain links TRBV6-5 to TRBJ1-5; weak D call: TRBD1 (5 bases). The ends were cut back, 7 bases at V and 6 bases at J, with 10 bases in the middle. The CDR3 extends over 12 amino acids. The germline V gene encodes CDR1 MNHEY and CDR2 SVGAGI. The CDR3 loop reads CASTFGGQPQHF. The CDR3, as DNA: TGTGCCAGCACATTTGGGGGTCAGCCCCAGCATTTT.

CDR3 amino acids: CATSDSDSVYGYTF. The CDR3 nucleotides are TGTGCCACCAGTGATTCCGACAGCGTCTATGGCTACACCTTC. V and J are TRBV24-1 and TRBJ1-2; D might be TRBD1 (5 bases). Trimming shortened V by 2 bases and J by 4 bases, and 10 bases separated the two germline ends. This CDR3 region has 14 residues. Germline lookup yields CDR1 KGHDR and CDR2 SFDVKD.

This chain uses TRBV14 with TRBJ1-2, with D maybe TRBD1 (5 bases). From germline, CDR1 is SGHDN and CDR2 FVKESK. V was clipped by 1 base and J by 8 bases, with 11 bases between them. CDR3 length: 13 amino acids. This chain's CDR3 is CASSQGLGVGYTF. CDR3 nucleotide sequence: TGTGCCAGCAGCCAAGGGTTGGGGGTCGGCTACACCTTC.